This T cell receptor (beta chain) was captured by sequencing in a study of T cells after yellow fever vaccination. TCRdb used MiXCR to reprocess the 5' RACE reads, holding one entry per CDR3 protein. The table records about 160,000 distinct CDR3 sequences, almost 7% of them present only once. The V gene's germline CDR1 is SGDLS and CDR2 YYNGEE. This CDR3 region has 14 residues. Trimming took 2 bases from V and 1 from J; bases not matched to a gene: 2. In this sample, this clonotype turned up a few times. The source of this sequence is a man aged 18 to 30 who received the YFV17D yellow fever vaccine. This chain joins TRBV9 and TRBJ2-5; 7 bases map to TRBD2. Source: CD4+ T cells sorted from PBMCs, taken 5 to 6 days after the first yellow fever vaccination. The CDR3 nucleotides are TGTGCCAGCAGCGTCGGGGGGACCCAAGAGACCCAGTACTTC. It codes for CASSVGGTQETQYF. The entire variable domain, with the rest obtained from reference TRBV9 and TRBJ2-5, is as follows: DSGVTQTPKHLITATGQRVTLRCSPRSGDLSVYWYQQSLDQGLQFLIQYYNGEERAKGNILERFSAQQFPDLHSELNLSSLELGDSALYFCASSVGGTQETQYFGPGTRLLVL.